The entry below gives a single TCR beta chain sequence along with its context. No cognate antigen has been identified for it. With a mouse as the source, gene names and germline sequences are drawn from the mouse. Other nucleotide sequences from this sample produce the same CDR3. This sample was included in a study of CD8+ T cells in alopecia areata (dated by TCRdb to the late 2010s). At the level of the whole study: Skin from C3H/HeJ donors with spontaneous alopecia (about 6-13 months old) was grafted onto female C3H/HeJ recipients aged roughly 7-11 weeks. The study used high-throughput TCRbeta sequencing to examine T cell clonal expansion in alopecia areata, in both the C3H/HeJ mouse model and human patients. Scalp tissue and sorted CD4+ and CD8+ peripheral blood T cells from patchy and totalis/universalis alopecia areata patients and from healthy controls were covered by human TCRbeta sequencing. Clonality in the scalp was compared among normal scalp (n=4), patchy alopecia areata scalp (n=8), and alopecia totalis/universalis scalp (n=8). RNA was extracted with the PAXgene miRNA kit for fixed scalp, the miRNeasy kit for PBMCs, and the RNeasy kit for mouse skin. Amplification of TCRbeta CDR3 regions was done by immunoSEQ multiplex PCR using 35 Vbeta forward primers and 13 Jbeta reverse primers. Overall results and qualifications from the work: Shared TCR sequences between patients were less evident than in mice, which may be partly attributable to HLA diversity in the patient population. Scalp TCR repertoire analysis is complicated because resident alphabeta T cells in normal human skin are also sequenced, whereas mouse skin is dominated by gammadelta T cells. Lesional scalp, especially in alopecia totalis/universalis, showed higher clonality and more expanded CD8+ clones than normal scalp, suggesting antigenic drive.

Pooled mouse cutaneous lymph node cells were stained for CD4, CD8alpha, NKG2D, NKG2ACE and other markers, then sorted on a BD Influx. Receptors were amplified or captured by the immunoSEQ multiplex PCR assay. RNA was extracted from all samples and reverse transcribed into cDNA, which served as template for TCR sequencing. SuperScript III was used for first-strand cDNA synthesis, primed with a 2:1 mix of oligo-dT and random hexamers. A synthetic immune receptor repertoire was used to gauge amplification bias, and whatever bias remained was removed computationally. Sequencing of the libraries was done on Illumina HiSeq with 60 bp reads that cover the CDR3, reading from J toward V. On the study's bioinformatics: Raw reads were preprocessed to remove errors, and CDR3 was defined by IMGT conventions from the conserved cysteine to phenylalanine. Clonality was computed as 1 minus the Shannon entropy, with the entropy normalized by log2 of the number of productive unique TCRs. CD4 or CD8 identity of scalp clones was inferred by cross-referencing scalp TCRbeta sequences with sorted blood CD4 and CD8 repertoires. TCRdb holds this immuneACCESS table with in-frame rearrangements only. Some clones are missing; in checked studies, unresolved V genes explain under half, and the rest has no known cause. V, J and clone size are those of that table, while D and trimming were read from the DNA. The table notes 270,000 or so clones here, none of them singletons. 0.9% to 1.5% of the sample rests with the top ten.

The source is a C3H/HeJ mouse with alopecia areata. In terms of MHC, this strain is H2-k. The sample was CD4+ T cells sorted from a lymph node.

The CDR3 is CTCSGNRGQNTLYF. The DNA read from the CDR3 is TGCACCTGCAGTGGGAACAGGGGCCAAAAC. Recombination joined TRBV1 with TRBJ2-4; a stretch of 7 junction bases matches TRBD1. The read ends 4 residues before the CDR3 terminus; that terminus is restored from the germline J gene. Trimming takes 4 bases off V and 3 bases off J; junction bases not matched to a gene: 4. The CDR3 measures 14 amino acids from cysteine to phenylalanine. Part of the CDR3 DNA is given, 30 bases translated from base 1. CDR1 NSQYPW and CDR2 LRSPGD are derived from the germline V gene (reference sequence).